The 30 T cell receptor beta chains in this list originate from one sample, sequenced in a study of blood T cell repertoires in COVID-19. TCRdb's copy holds only in-frame clones and misses some; the assay was immunoSEQ multiplex PCR. In the table there are around 25,000 clones, approximately 77% of which are singletons. Specimen: peripheral blood. The receptors come from a man aged 80 or over with active or convalescent COVID-19.

The chain has TRBV12-3 or TRBV12-4 and TRBJ2-7, with 8 bases aligning to TRBD2. V lost 8 bases and J lost 4; bases outside the gene matches: 7. This CDR3 comprises 13 residues. CDR3 protein: CASGSGRGYEQYF. The CDR3 DNA is TGTGCCAGCGGGAGCGGGAGAGGGTACGAGCAGTACTTC.

This clone was seen just once. V and J are TRBV6-2 or TRBV6-3 and TRBJ1-5; D is unclear. Germline loops: CDR1 MNHEY, CDR2 SVGEGT. V lost 2 bases and J lost 3, with 5 bases in between. This CDR3 is 13 amino acids long. The CDR3 sequence: CASSYSVNQPQHF. The CDR3 coding sequence is TGTGCCAGCAGTTACAGCGTCAATCAGCCCCAGCATTTT.

CDR3 protein: CASSPRRGQSSYNEQFF. The CDR3 DNA is TGCGCCAGCAGCCCCCGGAGGGGACAGAGCTCCTACAATGAGCAGTTCTTC. The chain carries TRBV5-1 and TRBJ2-1; a weak D match, TRBD1 (7 bases). CDR3 size: 17 residues. Germline V gene sequence: CDR1 SGHRS, CDR2 YFSETQ. V was trimmed by 4 bases and J by 0 bases, leaving 17 bases between them.

This clone came up a few times. The V and J genes are TRBV6-5 and TRBJ1-2; 9 bases align to TRBD1. The CDR3 extends over 14 amino acids. CDR1 MNHEY and CDR2 SVGAGI come from the germline V gene. V shed 2 bases, J shed 3 bases, and the junction held 1 base outside the gene matches. CDR3 nucleotides: TGTGCCAGCAGTTACCGGGACAGGGACTATGGCTACACCTTC. It yields the protein CASSYRDRDYGYTF.

The V gene is TRBV2, the J gene TRBJ1-2; TRBD1 might be the D (5 bases). The germline gives CDR1 SNHLY, CDR2 FYNNEI. Trimming took 1 base from V and 1 from J, leaving 7 bases between them. There are 14 residues in the CDR3. This chain's CDR3 is CASSEVGVNYGYTF. The CDR3 DNA follows: TGTGCCAGCAGTGAAGTAGGGGTTAACTATGGCTACACCTTC.

The chain employs TRBV6-2 or TRBV6-3 and TRBJ2-3; tentative D call: TRBD2 (5 bases). V lost 0 bases and J lost 0, with 10 bases in between. The CDR3 is made up of 16 amino acids. Germline values: CDR1 MNHEY, CDR2 SVGEGT. The CDR3 spells CASSYSTTDSTDTQYF. DNA for the CDR3: TGTGCCAGCAGTTACTCGACTACCGATAGCACAGATACGCAGTATTTT.

The chain carries TRBV19 and TRBJ2-3; 10 nucleotides align to TRBD1. The trim removed 7 bases at V and 3 bases at J, leaving 7 bases unmatched. This CDR3 region has 15 residues. Germline assignment: CDR1 LNHDA and CDR2 SQIVND (reference sequence). CDR3 nucleotide sequence: TGTGCCAGTAAAAGGGACAGGGGAGGAACAGATACGCAGTATTTT. This encodes CASKRDRGGTDTQYF.

The chain links TRBV27 to TRBJ2-3; tentatively, D is TRBD2 (6 bases). Trimming left V 9 bases short and J 1 base short, with 14 bases between. Germline CDR1 reads MNHEY; CDR2 reads SMNVEV (reference sequence). This CDR3 contains 14 residues. The CDR3 DNA reads as TGTGCCAGTCAAGGGAGGACGGGCACAGATACGCAGTATTTT. It is translated as CASQGRTGTDTQYF.

The V and J genes are TRBV18 and TRBJ2-7, with D perhaps matching TRBD1 (6 bases). Trimming shortened V by 1 base and J by 7 bases, and 17 bases separated the two germline ends. Per germline, CDR1 KGHSH and CDR2 LQKENI. The length of the CDR3 is 15 residues. CDR3 sequence (DNA): TGTGCCAGCTCACCACGTGGGACAAGCCTGGGGGAGCAGTACTTC. Translated, it gives CASSPRGTSLGEQYF.

V gene TRBV11-2 combines with J gene TRBJ2-7, with D maybe TRBD1 (5 bases). This CDR3 contains 16 residues. Trimming took off 2 bases at V and 0 bases at J, with 14 bases between the two ends. The germline gives CDR1 SGHAT, CDR2 FQNNGV. The CDR3 bases are TGTGCCAGCAGCTTAACCCCGGACATCGGCTCCTACGAGCAGTACTTC. Translating it yields CASSLTPDIGSYEQYF.

The chain couples TRBV19 to TRBJ1-1; possible D gene TRBD1, 5 bases. With 6 bases removed from V and 6 bases from J, the gap between germline ends came to 17 bases. The CDR3 has 14 amino acids. Germline lookup yields CDR1 LNHDA and CDR2 SQIVND (reference sequence). The CDR3, as DNA: TGTGCCAGTAGACCGCCGGGTGGGGGGGCTGAAGCTTTCTTT. Its protein is CASRPPGGGAEAFF.

The rearrangement joins TRBV6-2 or TRBV6-3 to TRBJ1-5; D ambiguous. The CDR3 sequence is 15 residues long. Germline lookup yields CDR1 MNHEY and CDR2 SVGEGT. The V end lost 0 bases, the J end lost 3 bases, and 9 bases lay between the germline ends. CDR3 residues: CASSYSRSYNQPQHF. Written as DNA, the CDR3 is TGTGCCAGCAGTTACTCGAGGAGTTACAATCAGCCCCAGCATTTT.

This chain joins TRBV5-8 and TRBJ1-5; no firm D call. CDR3 length: 16 residues. The germline V gene has CDR1 SGHTS and CDR2 YDEGEE. The V gene lost 5 bases and the J gene lost 0 bases, with 15 bases spanning the gap. In DNA, the CDR3 is TGTGCCAGCAGACCCCAGAGGTCCACTAGCAATCAGCCCCAGCATTTT. The encoded protein is CASRPQRSTSNQPQHF. The full variable domain, in which reference TRBV5-8 and TRBJ1-5 provide the parts outside the CDR3, is EAGVTQSPTHLIKTRGQQATLRCSPISGHTSVYWYQQALGLGLQFLLWYDEGEERNRGNFPPRFSGRQFPNYSSELNVNALELEDSALYLCASRPQRSTSNQPQHFGDGTRLSIL.

The CDR3 here is CASSLAGTTGSANEKLFF. DNA for the CDR3: TGCGCCAGCAGCTTGGCGGGTACCACAGGTTCGGCTAATGAAAAACTGTTTTTT. V and J are TRBV5-1 and TRBJ1-4; perhaps TRBD1 as D (5 bases). V lost 0 bases to trimming and J lost 3 bases, with 18 bases between them. The CDR3 loop spans 18 amino acids. CDR1 and CDR2 (germline): SGHRS, YFSETQ.

V usage is TRBV11-1 and J usage is TRBJ2-3, with a weak D call TRBD1 (5 bases). The CDR3 totals 14 residues. Deletions cut 5 bases from V and 2 bases from J, with 11 bases between. Germline CDR1 SGHAT, CDR2 FQDESV (reference sequence). The CDR3 is CASSPRQFTDTQYF. In nucleotides, the CDR3 is TGTGCCAGCAGCCCGCGACAGTTCACAGATACGCAGTATTTT.

The J gene is TRBJ1-1, the V gene TRBV6-1; weak D call: TRBD1 (5 bases). The CDR3 has 14 residues. V lost 3 bases and J 10 bases, leaving 18 bases between the germline ends. Germline V gene data show CDR1 as MNHNS and CDR2 as SASEGT. CDR3: CASSDHLGRGVAFF. As DNA, the CDR3 is TGTGCCAGCAGTGACCACCTGGGGAGGGGTGTAGCTTTCTTT.

This chain links TRBV27 with TRBJ1-5, with TRBD1 identical over 9 bases. Germline lookup yields CDR1 MNHEY and CDR2 SMNVEV (reference sequence). The CDR3 covers 14 residues. V lost 4 bases and J lost 9; bases outside the gene matches: 7. CDR3: CASSWTGEDRPQHF. The CDR3 nucleotides are TGTGCCAGCAGTTGGACAGGGGAGGATCGGCCCCAGCATTTT.

The V and J genes are TRBV18 and TRBJ1-1; TRBD1 is a possible D gene (5 bases). Germline V CDR1 and CDR2: KGHSH, LQKENI. V lost 3 bases and J lost 1, with 18 bases in between. The CDR3 has 17 residues. The CDR3, as DNA: TGTGCCAGCTCACCTGAATCCCTACAGGCAAAGAACACTGAAGCTTTCTTT. Protein product: CASSPESLQAKNTEAFF.

The CDR3 loop reads CASSQTSGGSTDTQYF. CDR3 nucleotide sequence: TGTGCCAGCAGCCAAACTAGCGGGGGGAGCACAGATACGCAGTATTTT. The chain has TRBV6-2 or TRBV6-3 and TRBJ2-3; 12 bases match TRBD2. The CDR3 has 16 amino acids. The V and J ends lost 6 bases and 0 bases, in that order; junction bases with no gene match: 4. The germline V gene encodes CDR1 MNHEY and CDR2 SVGEGT.

This rearrangement joins TRBV27 to TRBJ2-3; tentative D call: TRBD1 (6 bases). The CDR3 loop spans 14 amino acids. Germline values: CDR1 MNHEY, CDR2 SMNVEV (reference sequence). V lost 8 bases, J lost 2 bases, and 14 bases lay in between. CDR3 protein: CASGHRAYTDTQYF. The CDR3 nucleotides read TGTGCCAGCGGACACAGGGCTTACACAGATACGCAGTATTTT.

The rearrangement joins TRBV6-6 to TRBJ1-4, with a weak D call TRBD1 (6 bases). The CDR3 is made up of 13 amino acids. CDR1 is MNHNY, CDR2 SVGAGI, per germline (reference sequence). Trimming cost V 6 bases and J 7 bases, with 12 bases left between them. The CDR3 coding sequence is TGTGCCAGCAGATCCAGGGGTGGTGAAAAACTGTTTTTT. This codes for CASRSRGGEKLFF.

This clone was counted between two and nine times. The chain is built from TRBV9 and TRBJ2-2; TRBD1 agrees at 7 bases. From germline, CDR1 is SGDLS and CDR2 YYNGEE. The CDR3 totals 16 residues. The junction had 4 bases not matched to a gene; V was cut back by 0 bases and J by 2 bases. CDR3 protein: CASSVARQGNTGELFF. The DNA of the CDR3 is TGTGCCAGCAGCGTAGCGAGACAGGGAAACACCGGGGAGCTGTTTTTT. Full variable domain (outside the CDR3, taken from reference TRBV9 and TRBJ2-2): DSGVTQTPKHLITATGQRVTLRCSPRSGDLSVYWYQQSLDQGLQFLIQYYNGEERAKGNILERFSAQQFPDLHSELNLSSLELGDSALYFCASSVARQGNTGELFFGEGSRLTVL.

The V gene is TRBV28, the J gene TRBJ1-3, with D unresolved. This CDR3 spans 15 amino acids. The V gene lost 3 bases and the J gene lost 0 bases, with 9 bases spanning the gap. Germline CDR1 and CDR2: MDHEN and SYDVKM. CDR3 nucleotide sequence: TGTGCCAGCAGTTTGCCCTACCCCTCTGGAAACACCATATATTTT. This translates into CASSLPYPSGNTIYF.

The chain has TRBV5-1 and TRBJ2-1; 8 bases align to TRBD2. V dropped 4 bases and J dropped 12; count of bases not matched to a gene: 21. This CDR3 is 17 amino acids long. Germline CDR1 SGHRS, CDR2 YFSETQ. CDR3 nucleotides: TGCGCCAGCAGCCCCCGTCGAGAGCTAGCGGGCCCGAACCGGCAGTTCTTC. It encodes CASSPRRELAGPNRQFF.

CDR3 sequence: CASSQDWTAICSGANVLTF. The CDR3 DNA reads TGTGCCAGCAGCCAAGATTGGACAGCAATCTGCTCTGGGGCCAACGTCCTGACTTTC. The rearrangement joins TRBV3-1 (or the pseudogene TRBV3-2) to TRBJ2-6; D perhaps matches TRBD1 (6 bases). Trimming shortened V by 0 bases and J by 0 bases, and 15 bases separated the two germline ends. This CDR3 region has 19 residues. CDR1 and CDR2 from the germline V gene are LGHDT and YNNKEL (reference sequence).

V and J are TRBV14 and TRBJ2-1; D is uncertain. The CDR3 runs to 16 residues. Trimming left V 1 base short and J 7 bases short, with 17 bases between. Germline V CDR1 and CDR2: SGHDN, FVKESK. The CDR3, as DNA: TGTGCCAGCAGCCAAGGTCCGCGAGGCATATTTAATGAGCAGTTCTTC. It is translated as CASSQGPRGIFNEQFF.

This clone was recorded a few times. The J gene is TRBJ1-6, the V gene TRBV9; D unresolved. The CDR3 covers 13 residues. Trimming removed 3 bases at V and 6 bases at J, with 7 bases between. Germline V gene sequence: CDR1 SGDLS, CDR2 YYNGEE. CDR3 nucleotide sequence: TGTGCCAGCAGCGAGGAGGTTAATTCACCCCTCCACTTT. It codes for CASSEEVNSPLHF.

The rearrangement joins TRBV28 to TRBJ2-3; perhaps TRBD2 as D (5 bases). The germline CDR1 and CDR2 sequences are MDHEN and SYDVKM. CDR3 length: 12 residues. Trimming removed 7 bases from V and 7 bases from J, with 12 bases in between. For the CDR3, the DNA is TGTGCCAGCAAGGAGGTGGGCAATACGCAGTATTTT. Residues: CASKEVGNTQYF.

The chain combines TRBV6-5 with TRBJ1-6; 7 bases match TRBD1. Germline V gene data show CDR1 as MNHEY and CDR2 as SVGAGI. This CDR3 has 15 residues. Trimming cost V 6 bases and J 9 bases; bases outside gene matches: 11. CDR3 sequence: CASRATGTGGSPLHF. The CDR3 DNA reads as TGTGCCAGCAGGGCGACAGGGACCGGGGGTTCACCCCTCCACTTT.

The chain couples TRBV19 to TRBJ1-1; 7 bases line up with TRBD1. The CDR3 extends over 16 amino acids. The J segment lost 1 base and the V segment lost 7 bases, leaving 12 bases of the junction unmatched. CDR1 and CDR2 from the germline V gene are LNHDA and SQIVND (reference sequence). CDR3 DNA sequence: TGTGCCAGTACCAACAAACAGGGGCGAAGGAACACTGAAGCTTTCTTT. This sequence encodes CASTNKQGRRNTEAFF. Drawing the rest from reference TRBV19 and TRBJ1-1, the complete variable domain is DGGITQSPKYLFRKEGQNVTLSCEQNLNHDAMYWYRQDPGQGLRLIYYSQIVNDFQKGDIAEGYSVSREKKESFPLTVTSAQKNPTAFYLCASTNKQGRRNTEAFFGQGTRLTVV.